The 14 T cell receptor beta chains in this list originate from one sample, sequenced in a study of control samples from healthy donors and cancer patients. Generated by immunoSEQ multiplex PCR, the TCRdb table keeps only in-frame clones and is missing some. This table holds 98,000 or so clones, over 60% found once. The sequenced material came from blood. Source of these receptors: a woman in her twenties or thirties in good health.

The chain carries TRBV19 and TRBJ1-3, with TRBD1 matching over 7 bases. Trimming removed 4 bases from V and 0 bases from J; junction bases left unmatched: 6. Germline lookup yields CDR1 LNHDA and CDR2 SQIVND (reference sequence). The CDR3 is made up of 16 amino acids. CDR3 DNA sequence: TGTGCCAGTAGTAGCGGACAGGTATTCTCTGGAAACACCATATATTTT. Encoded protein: CASSSGQVFSGNTIYF.

The CDR3 region is CASSQVRGGGNYGYTF. For the CDR3, the DNA is TGTGCCAGCAGCCAAGTGAGAGGGGGCGGTAACTATGGCTACACCTTC. This chain links TRBV14 with TRBJ1-2; TRBD1 matches 7 bases. From germline, CDR1 is SGHDN and CDR2 FVKESK. CDR3 length: 16 amino acids. The J segment lost 1 base and the V segment lost 1 base, leaving 6 bases of the junction unmatched.

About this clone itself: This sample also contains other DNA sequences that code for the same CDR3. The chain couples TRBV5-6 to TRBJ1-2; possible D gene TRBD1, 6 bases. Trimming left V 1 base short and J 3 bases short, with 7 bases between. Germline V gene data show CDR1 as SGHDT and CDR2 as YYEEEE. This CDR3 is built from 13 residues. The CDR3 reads CASSLNRDYGYTF. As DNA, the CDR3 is TGTGCCAGCAGCTTGAACAGGGACTATGGCTACACCTTC.

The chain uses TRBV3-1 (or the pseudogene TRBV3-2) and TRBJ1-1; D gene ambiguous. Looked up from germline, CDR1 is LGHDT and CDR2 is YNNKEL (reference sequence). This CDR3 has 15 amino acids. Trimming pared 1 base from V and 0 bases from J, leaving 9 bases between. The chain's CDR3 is CASSQGPELNTEAFF. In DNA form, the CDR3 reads TGTGCCAGCAGCCAAGGTCCGGAATTGAACACTGAAGCTTTCTTT.

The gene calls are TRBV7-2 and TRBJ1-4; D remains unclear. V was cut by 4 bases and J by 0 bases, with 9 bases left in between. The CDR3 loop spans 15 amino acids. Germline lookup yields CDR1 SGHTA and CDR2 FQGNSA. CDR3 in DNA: TGTGCCAGCAGCTCTCGGGCCTCAACTAATGAAAAACTGTTTTTT. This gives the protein CASSSRASTNEKLFF. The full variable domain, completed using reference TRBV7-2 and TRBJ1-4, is GAGVSQSPSNKVTEKGKDVELRCDPISGHTALYWYRQSLGQGLEFLIYFQGNSAPDKSGLPSDRFSAERTGGSVSTLTIQRTQQEDSAVYLCASSSRASTNEKLFFGSGTQLSVL.

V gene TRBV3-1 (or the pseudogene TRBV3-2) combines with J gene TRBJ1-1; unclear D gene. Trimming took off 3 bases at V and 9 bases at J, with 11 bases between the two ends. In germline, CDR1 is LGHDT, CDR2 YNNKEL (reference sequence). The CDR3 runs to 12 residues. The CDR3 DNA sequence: TGTGCCAGCAGCCATCTGACTGAGAAAGCTTTCTTT. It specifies CASSHLTEKAFF.

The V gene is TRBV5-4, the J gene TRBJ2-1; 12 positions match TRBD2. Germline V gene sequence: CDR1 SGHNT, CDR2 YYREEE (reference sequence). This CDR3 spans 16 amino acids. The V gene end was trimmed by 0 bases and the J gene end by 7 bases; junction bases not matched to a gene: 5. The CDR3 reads CASSLATSGGMNEQFF. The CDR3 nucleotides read TGTGCCAGCAGCTTGGCAACTAGCGGGGGGATGAATGAGCAGTTCTTC. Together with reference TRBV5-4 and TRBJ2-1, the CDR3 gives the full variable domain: ETGVTQSPTHLIKTRGQQVTLRCSSQSGHNTVSWYQQALGQGPQFIFQYYREEENGRGNFPPRFSGLQFPNYSSELNVNALELDDSALYLCASSLATSGGMNEQFFGPGTRLTVL.

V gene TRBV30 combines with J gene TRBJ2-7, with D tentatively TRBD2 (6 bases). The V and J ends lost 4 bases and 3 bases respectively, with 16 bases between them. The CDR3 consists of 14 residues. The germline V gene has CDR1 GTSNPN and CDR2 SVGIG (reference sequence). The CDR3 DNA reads TGTGCCTGGAAGGTCCAGGGAGGTTACTACGAGCAGTACTTC. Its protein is CAWKVQGGYYEQYF.

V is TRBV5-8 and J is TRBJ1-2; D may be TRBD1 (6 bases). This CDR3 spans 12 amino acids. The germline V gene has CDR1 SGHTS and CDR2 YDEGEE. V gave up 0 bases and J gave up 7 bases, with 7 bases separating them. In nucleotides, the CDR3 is TGTGCCAGCAGCTTGGTCAGGGGTGGCTACACCTTC. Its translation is CASSLVRGGYTF.

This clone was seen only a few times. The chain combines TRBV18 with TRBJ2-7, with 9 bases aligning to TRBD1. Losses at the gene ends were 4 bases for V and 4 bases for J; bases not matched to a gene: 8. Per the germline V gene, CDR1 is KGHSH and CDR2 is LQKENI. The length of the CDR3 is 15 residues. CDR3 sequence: CASSLTGGAGYEQYF. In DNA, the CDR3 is TGTGCCAGCTCACTCACAGGGGGCGCAGGGTACGAGCAGTACTTC. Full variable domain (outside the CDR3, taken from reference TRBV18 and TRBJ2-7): NAGVMQNPRHLVRRRGQEARLRCSPMKGHSHVYWYRQLPEEGLKFMVYLQKENIIDESGMPKERFSAEFPKEGPSILRIQQVVRGDSAAYFCASSLTGGAGYEQYFGPGTRLTVT.

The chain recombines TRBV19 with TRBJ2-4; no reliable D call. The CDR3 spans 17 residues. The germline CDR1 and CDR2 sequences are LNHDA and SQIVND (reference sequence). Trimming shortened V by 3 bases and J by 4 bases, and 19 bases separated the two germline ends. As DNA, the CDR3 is TGTGCCAGTAGTATCTCCCCCGTTGGGGTGCGGAAAAACATTCAGTACTTC. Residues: CASSISPVGVRKNIQYF. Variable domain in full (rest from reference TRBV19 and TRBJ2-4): DGGITQSPKYLFRKEGQNVTLSCEQNLNHDAMYWYRQDPGQGLRLIYYSQIVNDFQKGDIAEGYSVSREKKESFPLTVTSAQKNPTAFYLCASSISPVGVRKNIQYFGAGTRLSVL.

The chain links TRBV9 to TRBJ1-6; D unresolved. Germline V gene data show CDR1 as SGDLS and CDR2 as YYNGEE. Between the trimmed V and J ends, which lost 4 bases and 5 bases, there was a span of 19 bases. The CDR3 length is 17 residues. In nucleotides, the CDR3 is TGTGCCAGCAGCTTCGGGGAGGGTCCAACCGATAATTCACCCCTCCACTTT. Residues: CASSFGEGPTDNSPLHF.

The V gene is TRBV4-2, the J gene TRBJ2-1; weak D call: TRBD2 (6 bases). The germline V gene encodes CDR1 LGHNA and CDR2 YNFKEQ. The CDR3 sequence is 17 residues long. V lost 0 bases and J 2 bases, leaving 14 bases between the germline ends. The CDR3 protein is CASSQEGGRGPYNEQFF. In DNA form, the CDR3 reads TGTGCCAGCAGCCAAGAGGGTGGGCGGGGCCCCTACAATGAGCAGTTCTTC.

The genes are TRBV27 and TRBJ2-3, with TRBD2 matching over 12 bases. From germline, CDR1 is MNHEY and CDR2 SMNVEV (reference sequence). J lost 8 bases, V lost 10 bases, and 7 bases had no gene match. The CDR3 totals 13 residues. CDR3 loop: CATTSGGNPTQYF. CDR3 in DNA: TGTGCCACCACTAGCGGGGGGAACCCTACGCAGTATTTT.